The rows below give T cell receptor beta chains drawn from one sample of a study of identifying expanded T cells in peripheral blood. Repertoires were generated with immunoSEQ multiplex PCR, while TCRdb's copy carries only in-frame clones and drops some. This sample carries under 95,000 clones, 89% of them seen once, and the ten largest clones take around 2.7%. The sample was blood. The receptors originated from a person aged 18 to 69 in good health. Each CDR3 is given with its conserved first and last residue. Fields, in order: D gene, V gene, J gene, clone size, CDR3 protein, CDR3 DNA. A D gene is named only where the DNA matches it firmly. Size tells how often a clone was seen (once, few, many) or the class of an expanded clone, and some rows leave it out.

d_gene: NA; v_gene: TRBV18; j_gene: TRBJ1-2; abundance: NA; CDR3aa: CASSPEVASPGDYGYTF; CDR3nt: TGTGCCAGCTCACCAGAAGTTGCCTCCCCGGGTGACTATGGCTACACCTTC
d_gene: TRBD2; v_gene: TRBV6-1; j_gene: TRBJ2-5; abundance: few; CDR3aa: CASSEAGTTQETQYF; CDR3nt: TGTGCCAGCAGTGAAGCTGGGACTACTCAAGAGACCCAGTACTTC
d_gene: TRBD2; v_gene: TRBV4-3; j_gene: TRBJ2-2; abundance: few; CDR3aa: CASSQAGTSGGANTGELFF; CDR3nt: TGCGCCAGCAGCCAAGCCGGGACTAGCGGGGGGGCCAACACCGGGGAGCTGTTTTTT
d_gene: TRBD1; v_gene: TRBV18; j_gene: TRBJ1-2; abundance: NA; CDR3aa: CASSQSRETGGSNYGYTF; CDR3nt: TGTGCCAGCTCACAAAGTCGGGAGACAGGGGGAAGTAACTATGGCTACACCTTC
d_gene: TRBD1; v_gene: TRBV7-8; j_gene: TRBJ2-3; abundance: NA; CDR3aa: CASRKGQGVYDTQYF; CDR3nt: TGTGCCAGCAGGAAGGGACAGGGGGTCTATGATACGCAGTATTTT
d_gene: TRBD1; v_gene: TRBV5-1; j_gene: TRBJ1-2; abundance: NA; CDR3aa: CASSGGQGLGGYTF; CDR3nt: TGCGCCAGCAGCGGCGGACAGGGACTGGGTGGCTACACCTTC
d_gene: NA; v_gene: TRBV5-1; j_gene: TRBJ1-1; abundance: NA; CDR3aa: CASRAGLAGLNTEAFF; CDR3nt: TGCGCCAGCAGGGCAGGCCTTGCGGGGTTGAACACTGAAGCTTTCTTT
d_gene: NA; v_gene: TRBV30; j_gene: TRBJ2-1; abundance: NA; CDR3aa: CAWVRENAYNEQFF; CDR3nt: TGTGCCTGGGTCAGGGAGAACGCATACAATGAGCAGTTCTTC
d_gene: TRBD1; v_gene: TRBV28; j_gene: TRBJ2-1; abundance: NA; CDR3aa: CANASPGQGTNEQFF; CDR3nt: TGTGCCAACGCATCTCCGGGACAGGGGACGAATGAGCAGTTCTTC
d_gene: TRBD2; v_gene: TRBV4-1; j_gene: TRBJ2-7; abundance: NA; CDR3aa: CASSPNGLAEYYEQYF; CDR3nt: TGTGCCAGCAGCCCTAACGGACTAGCGGAATACTACGAGCAGTACTTC
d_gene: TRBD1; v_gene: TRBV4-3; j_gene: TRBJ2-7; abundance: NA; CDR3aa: CASSQTGTGGEEQYF; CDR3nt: TGCGCCAGCAGCCAAACCGGGACAGGGGGCGAAGAGCAGTACTTC
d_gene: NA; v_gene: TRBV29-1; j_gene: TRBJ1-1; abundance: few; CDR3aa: CSLQKNTEAFF; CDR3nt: TGCAGCCTACAGAAGAACACTGAAGCTTTCTTT
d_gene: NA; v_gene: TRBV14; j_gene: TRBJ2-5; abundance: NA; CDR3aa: CASSQVTGAGQTQYF; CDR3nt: TGTGCCAGCAGCCAAGTCACCGGAGCTGGACAGACCCAGTACTTC
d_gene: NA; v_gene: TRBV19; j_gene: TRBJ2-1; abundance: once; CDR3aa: CASTFAEATGEQFF; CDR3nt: TGTGCCAGTACGTTTGCGGAAGCAACGGGTGAGCAGTTCTTC
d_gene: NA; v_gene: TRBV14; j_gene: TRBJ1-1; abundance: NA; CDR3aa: CASSREKGLEAFF; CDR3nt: TGTGCCAGCAGCCGGGAAAAGGGCCTAGAAGCTTTCTTT
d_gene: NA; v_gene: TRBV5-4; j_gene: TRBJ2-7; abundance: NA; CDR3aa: CASSNPGYEQYF; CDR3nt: TGTGCCAGCAGCAACCCGGGGTACGAGCAGTACTTC
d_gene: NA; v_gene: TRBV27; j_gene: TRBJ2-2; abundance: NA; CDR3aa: CASTDAGTLRNTGELFF; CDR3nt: TGTGCCAGCACCGACGCCGGGACCCTGAGGAACACCGGGGAGCTGTTTTTT
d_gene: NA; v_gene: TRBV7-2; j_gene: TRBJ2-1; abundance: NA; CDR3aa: CASSYDANTYNEQFF; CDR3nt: TGTGCCAGCAGCTACGACGCTAACACCTACAATGAGCAGTTCTTC
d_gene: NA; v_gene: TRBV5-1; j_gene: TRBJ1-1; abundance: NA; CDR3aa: CASSFGANTEAFF; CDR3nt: TGCGCCAGCAGCTTCGGGGCGAACACTGAAGCTTTCTTT
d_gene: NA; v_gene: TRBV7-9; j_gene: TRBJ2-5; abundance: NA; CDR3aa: CASSLGWETQYF; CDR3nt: TGTGCCAGCAGCTTGGGGTGGGAGACCCAGTACTTC
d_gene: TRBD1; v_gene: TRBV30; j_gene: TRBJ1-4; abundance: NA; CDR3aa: CAWTSLGDSNEKLFF; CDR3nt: TGTGCCTGGACTTCCCTGGGGGACAGTAATGAAAAACTGTTTTTT
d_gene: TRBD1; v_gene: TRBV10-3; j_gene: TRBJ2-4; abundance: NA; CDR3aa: CAISDHPSGQGARNIQYF; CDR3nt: TGTGCCATCAGTGACCACCCCTCGGGACAGGGGGCAAGGAACATTCAGTACTTC
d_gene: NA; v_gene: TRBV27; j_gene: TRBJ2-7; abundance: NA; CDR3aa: CASRTPRGSSYEQYF; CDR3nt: TGTGCCAGCAGAACCCCCCGAGGCAGCTCCTACGAGCAGTACTTC